These 3 T cell receptor beta chains were sequenced from one sample in a study of cytomegalovirus exposure and HLA in healthy donors. 13 Jbeta primers and 60 Vbeta primers were used for the PCR. Sequenced by immunoSEQ multiplex PCR; TCRdb stores in-frame clones only, minus some. The repertoire table contains 100,000 to 150,000 clones. The sequenced material came from PBMCs. Every receptor here comes from a man aged 25-45 years in good health and CMV-seronegative.

The chain recombines TRBV5-1 with TRBJ2-3; tentative D call: TRBD1 (6 bases). The germline CDR1 and CDR2 sequences are SGHRS and YFSETQ. Trimming shortened V by 0 bases and J by 2 bases, and 16 bases separated the two germline ends. This CDR3 region has 17 residues. CDR3 nucleotide sequence: TGCGCCAGCAGCTTGGACGTCCGCAGGGGTTTCACAGATACGCAGTATTTT. This gives the protein CASSLDVRRGFTDTQYF.

V usage is TRBV7-2 and J usage is TRBJ2-7; D call uncertain. V was trimmed by 3 bases and J by 2 bases, leaving 8 bases between them. The germline V gene encodes CDR1 SGHTA and CDR2 FQGNSA. The CDR3 consists of 13 residues. The CDR3 sequence is CASSFRDTYEQYF. In DNA, the CDR3 is TGTGCCAGCAGCTTCAGAGACACCTACGAGCAGTACTTC.

This chain uses TRBV5-6 with TRBJ2-5, with TRBD1 matching 7 bases. V lost 5 bases, J lost 5 bases, and 9 bases stayed unmatched. Germline V gene sequence: CDR1 SGHDT, CDR2 YYEEEE. CDR3 length: 14 amino acids. CDR3 in DNA: TGTGCCAGCAGACTACAGGGGTATTGGGAGACCCAGTACTTC. Protein: CASRLQGYWETQYF.